The clone carrying this T cell receptor (beta chain) was picked up one time. V was pared by 2 bases and J by 6 bases, with 9 bases of the junction left unmatched. The CDR3 is 15 amino acids. CDR1 is MNHEY and CDR2 is SVGAGI in the germline V gene. Produced via immunoSEQ multiplex PCR; TCRdb's table is partial and in-frame only. The sample lists tens of thousands of clones, 85% occurring once. This entry is derived from a study of OX40 agonist ivuxolimab in advanced cancers. Study-wide background: The patients received agonistic anti-OX40 (CD134) antibody ivuxolimab.

Patients had blood sampled at baseline and again on cycle 4 day 1 and cycle 7 day 1. This clonotype originated in an adult with an advanced solid tumor such as melanoma, head and neck, liver or kidney cancer. V gene TRBV6-5 combines with J gene TRBJ2-7; 8 nucleotides align to TRBD1. Source: CD4+ or CD8+ T cells sorted from blood, taken in a trial of the OX40 agonist ivuxolimab. The DNA of the CDR3 is TGTGCCAGCAGTTACAGGGCAGGGGGCCCCTCCGAGCAGTACTTC. This translates into CASSYRAGGPSEQYF.